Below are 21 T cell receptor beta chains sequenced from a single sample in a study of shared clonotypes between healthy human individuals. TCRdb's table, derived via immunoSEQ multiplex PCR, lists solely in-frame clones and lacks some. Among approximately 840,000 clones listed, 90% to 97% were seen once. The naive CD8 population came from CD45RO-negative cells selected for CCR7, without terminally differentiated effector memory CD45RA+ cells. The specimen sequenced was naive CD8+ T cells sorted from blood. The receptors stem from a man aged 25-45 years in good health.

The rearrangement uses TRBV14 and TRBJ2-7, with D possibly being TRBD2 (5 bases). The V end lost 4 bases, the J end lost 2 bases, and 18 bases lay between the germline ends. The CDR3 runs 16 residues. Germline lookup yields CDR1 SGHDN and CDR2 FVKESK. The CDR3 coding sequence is TGTGCCAGCAGCCCCCTGGTCGGTAGCGTTACCTACGAGCAGTACTTC. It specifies CASSPLVGSVTYEQYF.

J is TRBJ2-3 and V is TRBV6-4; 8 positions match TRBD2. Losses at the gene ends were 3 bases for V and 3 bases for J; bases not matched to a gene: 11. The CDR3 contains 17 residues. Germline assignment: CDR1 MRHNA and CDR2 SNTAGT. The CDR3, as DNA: TGTGCCAGCAGTGAAGATTCCCGGACTAGCCGAACAGATACGCAGTATTTT. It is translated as CASSEDSRTSRTDTQYF.

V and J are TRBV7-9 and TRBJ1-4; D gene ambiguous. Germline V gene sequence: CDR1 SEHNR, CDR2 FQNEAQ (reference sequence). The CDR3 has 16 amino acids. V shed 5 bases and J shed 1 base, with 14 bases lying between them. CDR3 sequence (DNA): TGTGCCAGCAGCGCCCTGTTGGGAATAACTAATGAAAAACTGTTTTTT. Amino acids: CASSALLGITNEKLFF.

The CDR3: CASSFTGSADTEAFF. The DNA of the CDR3 is TGTGCCAGCAGCTTTACAGGGTCCGCGGACACTGAAGCTTTCTTT. The rearrangement joins TRBV7-3 to TRBJ1-1; tentative D call: TRBD1 (6 bases). The germline V gene encodes CDR1 SGHTA and CDR2 FQGTGA. The CDR3 spans 15 residues. The V end was cut by 3 bases, the J end by 3 bases, with 14 bases between. Variable domain in full (rest from reference TRBV7-3 and TRBJ1-1): GAGVSQTPSNKVTEKGKYVELRCDPISGHTALYWYRQSLGQGPEFLIYFQGTGAADDSGLPNDRFFAVRPEGSVSTLKIQRTERGDSAVYLCASSFTGSADTEAFFGQGTRLTVV.

CDR3 region: CASSLYRDGAYEQYF. Written as DNA, the CDR3 is TGTGCCAGCAGTTTATATAGGGACGGCGCCTACGAGCAGTACTTC. The chain is built from TRBV28 and TRBJ2-7; either TRBD1 or TRBD2 may supply D (5 bases each). In germline, CDR1 is MDHEN, CDR2 SYDVKM. V lost 1 base to trimming and J lost 2 bases, with 12 bases between them. The CDR3 consists of 15 residues.

The CDR3 region is CASSTSPTSFPYEQYF. The CDR3 DNA reads as TGTGCCAGCAGTACCTCCCCAACTAGTTTTCCCTACGAGCAGTACTTC. The rearrangement uses TRBV27 and TRBJ2-7; TRBD2 might be the D (5 bases). Trimming removed 5 bases from V and 2 bases from J, with 19 bases in between. This CDR3 spans 16 amino acids. Germline values: CDR1 MNHEY, CDR2 SMNVEV (reference sequence).

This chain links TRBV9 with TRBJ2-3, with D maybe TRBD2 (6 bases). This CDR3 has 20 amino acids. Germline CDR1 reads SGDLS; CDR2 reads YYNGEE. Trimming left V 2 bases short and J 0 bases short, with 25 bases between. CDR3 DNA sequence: TGTGCCAGCAGCGTCTCGGACGCACCAGCCTCTAGCGTTAGCACAGATACGCAGTATTTT. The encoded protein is CASSVSDAPASSVSTDTQYF.

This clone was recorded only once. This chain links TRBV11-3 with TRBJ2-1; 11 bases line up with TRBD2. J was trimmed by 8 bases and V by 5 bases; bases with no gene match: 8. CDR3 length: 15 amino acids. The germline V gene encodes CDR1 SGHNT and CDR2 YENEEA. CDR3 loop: CASSPRLAGSDEQFF. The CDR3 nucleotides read TGTGCCAGCAGCCCAAGACTAGCGGGGTCGGATGAGCAGTTCTTC.

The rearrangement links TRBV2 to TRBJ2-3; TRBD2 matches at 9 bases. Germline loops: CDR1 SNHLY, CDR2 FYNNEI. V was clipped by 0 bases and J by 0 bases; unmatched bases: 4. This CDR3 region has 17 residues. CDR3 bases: TGTGCCAGCAGTGAAGCGGGACTAGCCCCTAGCACAGATACGCAGTATTTT. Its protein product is CASSEAGLAPSTDTQYF.

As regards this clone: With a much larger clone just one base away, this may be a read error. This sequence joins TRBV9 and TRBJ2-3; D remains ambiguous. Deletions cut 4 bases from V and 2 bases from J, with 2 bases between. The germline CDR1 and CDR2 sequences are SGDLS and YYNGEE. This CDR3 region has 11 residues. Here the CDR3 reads CASSITDTQYF. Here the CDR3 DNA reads TGTGCCAGCAGCATCACAGATACGCAGTATTTT.

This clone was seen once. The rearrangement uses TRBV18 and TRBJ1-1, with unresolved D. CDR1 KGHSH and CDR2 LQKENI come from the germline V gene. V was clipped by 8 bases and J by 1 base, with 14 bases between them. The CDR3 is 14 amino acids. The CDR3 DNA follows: TGTGCCAGCCCCTCGGACGGGAGGAACACTGAAGCTTTCTTT. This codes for CASPSDGRNTEAFF.

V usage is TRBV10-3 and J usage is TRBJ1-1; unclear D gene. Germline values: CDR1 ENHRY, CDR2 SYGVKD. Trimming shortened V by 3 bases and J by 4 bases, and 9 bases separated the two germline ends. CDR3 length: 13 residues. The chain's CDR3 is CAISDEGGTEAFF. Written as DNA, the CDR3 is TGTGCCATCAGTGACGAGGGCGGCACTGAAGCTTTCTTT.

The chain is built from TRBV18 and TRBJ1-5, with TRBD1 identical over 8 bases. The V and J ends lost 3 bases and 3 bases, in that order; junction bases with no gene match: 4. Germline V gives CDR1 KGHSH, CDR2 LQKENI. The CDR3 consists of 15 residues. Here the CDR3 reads CASSPSGGVNQPQHF. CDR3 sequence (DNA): TGTGCCAGCTCACCGTCAGGGGGCGTCAATCAGCCCCAGCATTTT. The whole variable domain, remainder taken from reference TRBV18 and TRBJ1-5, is NAGVMQNPRHLVRRRGQEARLRCSPMKGHSHVYWYRQLPEEGLKFMVYLQKENIIDESGMPKERFSAEFPKEGPSILRIQQVVRGDSAAYFCASSPSGGVNQPQHFGDGTRLSIL.

CDR3 loop: CASSSDLRGETQYF. The CDR3 nucleotides are TGTGCCAGCAGTTCTGACCTTAGGGGGGAGACCCAGTACTTC. The gene calls are TRBV6-5 and TRBJ2-5; TRBD1 is a possible D gene (6 bases). The CDR3 runs 14 residues. The germline gives CDR1 MNHEY, CDR2 SVGAGI. The V and J ends lost 4 bases and 5 bases respectively, with 14 bases between them.

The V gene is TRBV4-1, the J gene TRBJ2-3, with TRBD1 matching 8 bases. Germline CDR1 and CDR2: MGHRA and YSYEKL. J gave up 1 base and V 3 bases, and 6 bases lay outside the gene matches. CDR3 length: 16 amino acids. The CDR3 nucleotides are TGCGCCAGCAGCCACGGGACAGGAGCGGGCACAGATACGCAGTATTTT. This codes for CASSHGTGAGTDTQYF.

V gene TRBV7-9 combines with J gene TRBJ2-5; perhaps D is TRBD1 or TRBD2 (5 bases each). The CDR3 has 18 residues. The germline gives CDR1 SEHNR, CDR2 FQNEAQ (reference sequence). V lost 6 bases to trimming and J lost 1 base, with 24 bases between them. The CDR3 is CASRGLPGQGLLQETQYF. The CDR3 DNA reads TGTGCCAGCAGAGGCCTCCCGGGGCAGGGCCTCCTCCAAGAGACCCAGTACTTC.

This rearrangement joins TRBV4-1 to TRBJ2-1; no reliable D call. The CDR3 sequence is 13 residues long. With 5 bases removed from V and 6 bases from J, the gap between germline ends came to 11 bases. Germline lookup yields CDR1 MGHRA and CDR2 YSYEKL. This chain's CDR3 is CASSTNFVNEQFF. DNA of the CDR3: TGCGCCAGCAGCACCAACTTCGTCAATGAGCAGTTCTTC.

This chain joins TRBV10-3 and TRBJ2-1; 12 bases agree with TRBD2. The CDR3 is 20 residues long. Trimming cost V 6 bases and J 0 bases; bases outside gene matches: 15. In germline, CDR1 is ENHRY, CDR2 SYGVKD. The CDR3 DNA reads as TGTGCCATCAGCAGAACCGGGACTAGCGGGCCACCGAGCTCCTACAATGAGCAGTTCTTC. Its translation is CAISRTGTSGPPSSYNEQFF.

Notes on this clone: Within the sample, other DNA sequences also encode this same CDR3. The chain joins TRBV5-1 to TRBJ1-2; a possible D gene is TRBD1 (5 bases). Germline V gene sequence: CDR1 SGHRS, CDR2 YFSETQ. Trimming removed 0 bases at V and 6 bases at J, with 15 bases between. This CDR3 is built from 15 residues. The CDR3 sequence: CASSLAGEGAHGYTF. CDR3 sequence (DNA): TGCGCCAGCAGCTTGGCGGGTGAAGGGGCACATGGCTACACCTTC.

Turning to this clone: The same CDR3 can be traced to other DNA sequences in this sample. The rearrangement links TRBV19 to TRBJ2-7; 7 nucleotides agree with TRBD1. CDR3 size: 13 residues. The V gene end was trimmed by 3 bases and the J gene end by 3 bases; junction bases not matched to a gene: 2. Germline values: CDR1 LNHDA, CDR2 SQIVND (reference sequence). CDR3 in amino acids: CASSIRDSYEQYF. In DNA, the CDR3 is TGTGCCAGTAGTATTAGGGACAGCTACGAGCAGTACTTC.

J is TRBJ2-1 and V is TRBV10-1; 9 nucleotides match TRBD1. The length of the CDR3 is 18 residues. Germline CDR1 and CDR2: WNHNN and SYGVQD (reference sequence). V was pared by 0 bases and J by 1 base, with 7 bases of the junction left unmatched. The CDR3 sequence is CASSESPGQGVSYNEQFF. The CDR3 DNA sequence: TGCGCCAGCAGTGAGTCCCCGGGACAGGGAGTTTCCTACAATGAGCAGTTCTTC.